The following is a T cell receptor (beta chain) sequence with its context. This sample is part of a study of technical replicates of blood from a handful of donors. Profiled with immunoSEQ multiplex PCR; TCRdb holds only in-frame clones, not every one. The repertoire has around 100,000 clones, 95% to 96% of them found once; the top ten carry approximately 0.33%. Trimming took 3 bases from V and 4 from J, leaving 9 bases between them. Per germline, CDR1 MNHEY and CDR2 SMNVEV (reference sequence). This CDR3 is 13 amino acids long. The sample taken for sequencing was T cells isolated from PBMCs. This clonotype was obtained from a human donor in good health. The chain combines TRBV27 with TRBJ1-1, with D unresolved. For the CDR3, the DNA is TGTGCCAGCAGTTTGTCAGGCCTCACTGAAGCTTTCTTT. It is translated as CASSLSGLTEAFF.